This T cell receptor (beta chain) was documented in a study of blood T cells in healthy people across ages. The CDR3 extends over 14 amino acids. V was shortened by 7 bases and J by 5 bases, with 18 bases between the two germline ends. Germline V gene sequence: CDR1 SGHTA, CDR2 FQGNSA. Together with a sample-barcoded 5' primer, a J-beta primer mix was included in a second PCR lasting about 6 to 11 cycles. TCRdb ran MiXCR on the 5' RACE reads and lists one entry per CDR3 protein. This table has 900,000 to 950,000 distinct CDR3 sequences, about 28% appearing once. These same data were also listed under a study on T cells of mothers and their children.

The chain joins TRBV7-2 to TRBJ2-7; maybe TRBD2 (5 bases). Sequences were obtained from blood. This receptor was taken from a woman in her forties in good health. The CDR3 spells CASNYRGGRNEQYF. The CDR3 DNA is TGTGCCAGCAACTACCGTGGAGGACGGAACGAGCAGTACTTC.